This entry is about one TCR beta chain. As yet, its antigen is unknown. CDR3 length: 16 amino acids. Germline V gene data show CDR1 as SGHKS and CDR2 as YYEKEE (reference sequence). J gave up 4 bases and V 4 bases, and 4 bases lay outside the gene matches. The sample is drawn from a study of beta chain features in type 1 diabetes. What was sequenced were expressed TCRB transcripts, since all of the isolated RNA had been reverse transcribed. Produced via immunoSEQ multiplex PCR; TCRdb's table is partial and in-frame only. The table lists a few hundred thousand clones, less than 20% of them singletons. The study's findings and limits: More deletions and fewer insertions at VDJ junctions were seen in type 1 diabetes patients. Sampled from patients, naive, central memory and Treg TCRB repertoires appeared more similar than those sampled from healthy donors. Reads derived from cDNA could over-represent cells showing high TCR expression.

This receptor was identified in a woman younger than 30 in good health. The source material was naive CD4+ T cells from blood. The chain couples TRBV5-5 to TRBJ2-6; 11 bases align to TRBD1. The CDR3 DNA sequence: TGTGCCAGCAGCCTCCGGGACAGGGGGGGGGCCAACGTCCTGACTTTC. Translated: CASSLRDRGGANVLTF.